The T cell receptor beta chain under discussion was sequenced for a study of T cells in Graves' hyperthyroidism and ophthalmopathy. This CDR3 is 21 amino acids long. Germline V lookup: CDR1 LGHDT, CDR2 YNNKEL (reference sequence). Amplified regions were TCR beta CDR3 sequences from RNA transcripts. TCR CDR3 underwent first-round RT-PCR with the HTBI primer set. TCRdb reprocessed the multiplex PCR reads via MiXCR and lists one record per CDR3 protein. This sample carries hundreds of thousands of distinct CDR3 sequences, less than 20% of them seen once, and the ten largest clones take around 30%. Concerning this clonotype itself: As yet, its antigen is unknown. A read error may produce the germline difference seen at one junction end.

Study-wide points: Before onset, by a median of approximately 6.8 months, the model predicted ophthalmopathy. Among thyroid clonotypes expanded above 0.001, most also appeared in blood.

The source of this sequence is a woman aged 18 to 35 with Graves' ophthalmopathy. Sequencing was carried out using blood. The J gene is TRBJ2-7, the V gene TRBV3-1, with 16 nucleotides matching TRBD2. The CDR3 reads CASSQVSAGTSGRASSSEQYF. The CDR3 DNA sequence: TGTGCCAGCAGCCAAGTAAGCGCCGGGACTAGCGGGAGGGCCAGCTCCTCCGAGCAGTACTTC.